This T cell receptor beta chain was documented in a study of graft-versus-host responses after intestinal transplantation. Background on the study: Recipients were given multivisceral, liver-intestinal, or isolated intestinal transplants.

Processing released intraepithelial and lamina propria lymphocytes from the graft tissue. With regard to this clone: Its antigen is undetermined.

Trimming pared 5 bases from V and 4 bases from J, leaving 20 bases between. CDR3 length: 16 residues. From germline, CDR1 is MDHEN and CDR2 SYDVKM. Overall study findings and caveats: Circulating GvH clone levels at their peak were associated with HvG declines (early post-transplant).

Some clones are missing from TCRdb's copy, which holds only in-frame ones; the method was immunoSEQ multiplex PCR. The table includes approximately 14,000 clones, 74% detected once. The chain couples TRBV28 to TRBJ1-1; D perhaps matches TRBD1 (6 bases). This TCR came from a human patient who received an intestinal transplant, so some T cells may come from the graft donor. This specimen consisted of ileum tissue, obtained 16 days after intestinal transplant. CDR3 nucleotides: TGTGCCAGCAGTCTTAAAACCAGGGGTCTGGGCACTGAAGCTTTCTTT. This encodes CASSLKTRGLGTEAFF.